Listed below are T cell receptor beta chains from one sample, sequenced in a study of early T cells in non-severe SARS-CoV-2 infection. One entry per CDR3 protein results from TCRdb running MiXCR on the 5' RACE reads. The repertoire holds around 80,000 distinct CDR3 sequences, with about 12% as singletons. Sequencing was carried out using whole blood. The receptors stem from an adult who was a healthcare worker with PCR-confirmed SARS-CoV-2 infection or an uninfected control (not recorded which). CDR3s include the opening cysteine and the closing phenylalanine or tryptophan.

V	CDR3
TRBV2	CASSNRGNEQFF
TRBV28	CASRLGQGALYF
TRBV7-2	CASSSQGRGLEPQHF
TRBV7-3	CASSTTSTGANVLTF
TRBV30	CAWSVGQGQDEQYF
TRBV29-1	CSAPGTGATDTQYF
TRBV20-1	CSAPGQATFYNEQFF
TRBV6-6	CASSTGQGATYEQYF
TRBV20-1	CSAMTPSSGANVLTF
TRBV4-2	CASSRAQGRRTEAFF
TRBV28	CASSLWADRAFF
TRBV12-2	CASRLGTSGRAHEQYF
TRBV7-3	CASGREAGTYNEQFF
TRBV7-9	CASSLLGAGGYNEQFF
TRBV28	CASSPPGQKMNTEAFF
TRBV25-1	CASSEDRNSYEQYF
TRBV11-2	CASSSRTSGGETQYF
TRBV20-1	CSASPGGTSNTEAFF
TRBV7-3	CASSSSGGTDTQYF
TRBV2	CASSETADLETQYF
TRBV5-1	CASAVGRRPLFLEQYF
TRBV5-4	CASSSPGHNSPLHF
TRBV5-1	CASSLGLGGQETQYF
TRBV9	CASSVSGSIGYEQFF
TRBV11-2	CASSSSGTPGRQFF
TRBV5-1	CASSPPLGVGTDTQYF
TRBV6-1	CASSEAGREPQHF
TRBV2	CADGTGSNTGELFF
TRBV20-1	CSVPGLAGHQETQYF
TRBV7-8	CASGGYTQDTQYF
TRBV20-1	CSARRDSNEQFF
TRBV7-8	CASSLTLNTEAFF
TRBV12-3/TRBV12-4	CASSLSSIAGVSDTQYF
TRBV29-1	CSVEGARGADEQYF
TRBV2	CASMRDYKPDTQYF
TRBV19	CASSRTGTPYEQYF
TRBV15	CATSRGQALGEQYF
TRBV28	CASSPSRLGATNEKLFF
TRBV29-1	CSVARQTPYEQYF
TRBV10-3	CAIRAPRTSGSHQDTGELFF
TRBV20-1	CSAFSGTGKTEAFF
TRBV20-1	CSATGLAGDAYEQYF
TRBV3-1	CASSESSYNEQFF
TRBV19	CASRGLSNQPQHF
TRBV20-1	CSAVGVSYNEQFF
TRBV20-1	CSVTRGGWGIQYF
TRBV28	CASSLGQGNSPLHF
TRBV12-3/TRBV12-4	CASSPGLASTGELFF
TRBV7-9	CASSSDGQAHGELFF
TRBV20-1	CSARAPSGSYEQYF
TRBV14	CASSQTWTGTNEKLFF
TRBV18	CASSPREGAKGTEAFF
TRBV28	CASSLAGTGGGYTF
TRBV7-9	CASSLVPAPDTQYF
TRBV6-2/TRBV6-3	CASRQQGDNQPQHF
TRBV9	CASSVASGGSYNEQFF
TRBV24-1	CATSDGTEVQETQYF
TRBV28	CASSLSNEGQETQYF
TRBV4-1	CASSQRSGRVLYGYTF